The 17 T cell receptor beta chains below were found in one sample sequenced in a study of T cell responses to AZD1222 COVID-19 vaccine. The assay was immunoSEQ multiplex PCR, and TCRdb's table has in-frame clones only and misses some. The sample yields about 130,000 clones, 80% to 90% seen once. The sequences come from peripheral blood, collected on day 0 of AZD1222 vaccination. Receptors were obtained from an adult in good health.

This clone was detected only once. The gene calls are TRBV7-9 and TRBJ1-5; 8 positions agree with TRBD1. This CDR3 contains 15 residues. Trimming cost V 5 bases and J 0 bases; bases outside gene matches: 3. CDR1 SEHNR and CDR2 FQNEAQ come from the germline V gene (reference sequence). The CDR3, as DNA: TGTGCCAGCAGCATCCAGGGGGCTAGCAATCAGCCCCAGCATTTT. This sequence encodes CASSIQGASNQPQHF.

In its sample, this clone was seen once. The chain is built from TRBV18 and TRBJ2-3; maybe TRBD2 (6 bases). The CDR3 consists of 14 residues. Per the germline V gene, CDR1 is KGHSH and CDR2 is LQKENI. Trimming pared 6 bases from V and 0 bases from J, leaving 10 bases between. CDR3 bases: TGTGCCAGCTCGCGGAGCGGGAGCACAGATACGCAGTATTTT. Translation gives CASSRSGSTDTQYF. Full variable domain (rest looked up from reference TRBV18 and TRBJ2-3): NAGVMQNPRHLVRRRGQEARLRCSPMKGHSHVYWYRQLPEEGLKFMVYLQKENIIDESGMPKERFSAEFPKEGPSILRIQQVVRGDSAAYFCASSRSGSTDTQYFGPGTRLTVL.

The rearrangement joins TRBV3-1 (or the pseudogene TRBV3-2) to TRBJ1-2, with TRBD1 as a possible D gene (6 bases). The CDR3 extends over 15 amino acids. The germline CDR1 and CDR2 sequences are LGHDT and YNNKEL (reference sequence). V lost 1 base to trimming and J lost 4 bases, with 13 bases between them. The CDR3 coding sequence is TGTGCCAGCAGCCAAGTCGAAGGGACAAGCTATGGCTACACCTTC. Encoded protein: CASSQVEGTSYGYTF.

The rearrangement uses TRBV15 and TRBJ1-3; TRBD1 might be the D (6 bases). V lost 8 bases and J lost 2, with 7 bases in between. The CDR3 covers 12 residues. Per the germline V gene, CDR1 is LNHNV and CDR2 is YYDKDF (reference sequence). CDR3: CATEGAGNTIYF. In DNA form, the CDR3 reads TGTGCCACCGAGGGGGCTGGAAACACCATATATTTT.

V usage is TRBV5-1 and J usage is TRBJ1-2, with D possibly TRBD1 on 6 matching bases. V was pared by 5 bases and J by 5 bases, with 16 bases between. Germline CDR1 reads SGHRS; CDR2 reads YFSETQ. The CDR3 spans 14 residues. The CDR3 here is CASRLVGGRYGYTF. DNA for the CDR3: TGCGCCAGCAGACTTGTCGGGGGCCGGTATGGCTACACCTTC. The full variable domain, completed using reference TRBV5-1 and TRBJ1-2, is KAGVTQTPRYLIKTRGQQVTLSCSPISGHRSVSWYQQTPGQGLQFLFEYFSETQRNKGNFPGRFSGRQFSNSRSEMNVSTLELGDSALYLCASRLVGGRYGYTFGSGTRLTVV.

This sequence joins TRBV10-2 and TRBJ2-7, with D unresolved. The CDR3 loop spans 14 amino acids. Trimming pared 4 bases from V and 6 bases from J, leaving 16 bases between. CDR1 WSHSY and CDR2 SAAADI come from the germline V gene. The CDR3 region is CASSVTFPEGEQYF. The CDR3 nucleotides read TGCGCCAGCAGTGTAACATTCCCGGAAGGCGAGCAGTACTTC.

This clone was seen just once. The rearrangement links TRBV5-1 to TRBJ1-2; D not certain. Looked up from germline, CDR1 is SGHRS and CDR2 is YFSETQ. V lost 8 bases and J lost 12, with 17 bases in between. The CDR3 runs 11 residues. Written as DNA, the CDR3 is TGCGCCAGTAAAGGCCTGGGAGGAGACACCTTC. Amino acid sequence: CASKGLGGDTF.

The gene calls are TRBV5-4 and TRBJ1-1, with a weak D call TRBD1 (5 bases). Trimming took off 0 bases at V and 1 base at J, with 7 bases between the two ends. The CDR3 covers 14 residues. The germline CDR1 and CDR2 sequences are SGHNT and YYREEE (reference sequence). In DNA form, the CDR3 reads TGTGCCAGCAGCTTGGCCGGGGGGAACACTGAAGCTTTCTTT. This translates into CASSLAGGNTEAFF. The full variable domain, rest sourced from reference TRBV5-4 and TRBJ1-1, is ETGVTQSPTHLIKTRGQQVTLRCSSQSGHNTVSWYQQALGQGPQFIFQYYREEENGRGNFPPRFSGLQFPNYSSELNVNALELDDSALYLCASSLAGGNTEAFFGQGTRLTVV.

The chain recombines TRBV25-1 with TRBJ2-7; TRBD2 matches at 8 bases. Looked up from germline, CDR1 is MGHDK and CDR2 is SYGVNS. The ends lost 2 bases at V and 3 bases at J; junction bases unmatched: 9. CDR3 size: 16 residues. CDR3 DNA sequence: TGTGCCAGCAGTGAAAGCGGGACTAGAAATCGCTACGAGCAGTACTTC. Its protein product is CASSESGTRNRYEQYF.

Details on this clone: Mismatch with germline at one junction end may stem from a read error. The rearrangement uses TRBV9 and TRBJ1-1, with 7 bases aligning to TRBD1. This CDR3 spans 15 amino acids. The V gene's germline CDR1 is SGDLS and CDR2 YYNGEE. CDR3 sequence (DNA): TGTGCCAGCAGCGTACAGACAGGGCGGAACGCTGAAGCTTTCTTT. Encoded protein: CASSVQTGRNAEAFF. Together with reference TRBV9 and TRBJ1-1, the CDR3 gives the full variable domain: DSGVTQTPKHLITATGQRVTLRCSPRSGDLSVYWYQQSLDQGLQFLIQYYNGEERAKGNILERFSAQQFPDLHSELNLSSLELGDSALYFCASSVQTGRNAEAFFGQGTRLTVV.

The table lists this clone with a count of one. The chain joins TRBV5-4 to TRBJ1-3; no firm D call. CDR1 is SGHNT, CDR2 YYREEE, per germline (reference sequence). Trimming shortened V by 2 bases and J by 0 bases, and 9 bases separated the two germline ends. The CDR3 spans 15 residues. The CDR3 nucleotides read TGTGCCAGCAGCTTCAGCGGACCCTCTGGAAACACCATATATTTT. Translated: CASSFSGPSGNTIYF.

The chain uses TRBV29-1 and TRBJ1-1; 8 bases agree with TRBD1. Trimming removed 4 bases from V and 5 bases from J; junction bases left unmatched: 9. Per germline, CDR1 SQVTM and CDR2 ANQGSEA. The CDR3 consists of 14 residues. As DNA, the CDR3 is TGCAGCGTTGCTTCCCAGGGGGCGCGGACTGAAGCTTTCTTT. Translated, it gives CSVASQGARTEAFF.

This clone was detected a few times. The J gene is TRBJ2-2, the V gene TRBV5-4; possibly TRBD1 or TRBD2 for D (5 bases each). Germline CDR1 is SGHNT and CDR2 is YYREEE (reference sequence). Trimming took off 6 bases at V and 6 bases at J, with 18 bases between the two ends. The CDR3 totals 15 residues. In nucleotides, the CDR3 is TGTGCCAGCACCTCTAATGGCTGGGGGTCCGGGGAGCTGTTTTTT. This encodes CASTSNGWGSGELFF. Combining the CDR3 with reference TRBV5-4 and TRBJ2-2 gives the whole variable domain ETGVTQSPTHLIKTRGQQVTLRCSSQSGHNTVSWYQQALGQGPQFIFQYYREEENGRGNFPPRFSGLQFPNYSSELNVNALELDDSALYLCASTSNGWGSGELFFGEGSRLTVL.

This clone came up once. The chain couples TRBV4-3 to TRBJ1-1; D gene ambiguous. Germline V lookup: CDR1 LGHNA, CDR2 YSLEER. The CDR3 extends over 14 amino acids. V lost 0 bases to trimming and J lost 0 bases, with 5 bases between them. The DNA for the CDR3 is TGCGCCAGCAGCCAAGATTCCCTGAACACTGAAGCTTTCTTT. Amino acids: CASSQDSLNTEAFF.

This chain joins TRBV30 and TRBJ1-5; 7 bases match TRBD1. Losses at the gene ends were 2 bases for V and 6 bases for J; bases not matched to a gene: 7. The CDR3 loop spans 14 amino acids. Per the germline V gene, CDR1 is GTSNPN and CDR2 is SVGIG (reference sequence). In DNA form, the CDR3 reads TGTGCCTGGAGTACCGGGACAGCTGGTCAGCCCCAGCATTTT. Translated: CAWSTGTAGQPQHF.

V is TRBV7-2 and J is TRBJ2-3, with TRBD2 matching 13 bases. The CDR3 runs 18 residues. The V segment lost 3 bases and the J segment 0 bases; nucleotides outside the gene matches: 6. CDR1 and CDR2 (germline): SGHTA, FQGNSA. CDR3 protein: CASSLGLAGSLSTDTQYF. CDR3 bases: TGTGCCAGCAGCTTGGGACTAGCGGGGAGCTTAAGCACAGATACGCAGTATTTT.

CDR3 DNA: TGTGCCAGCACCTACCCCGCAGGGGGCATAGAGACCCAGTACTTC. This gives the protein CASTYPAGGIETQYF. V gene TRBV28 combines with J gene TRBJ2-5, with 8 bases matching TRBD1. V trimming: 7 bases; J trimming: 4 bases; junction bases outside the gene matches: 11. The CDR3 is 15 residues long. CDR1 is MDHEN, CDR2 SYDVKM, per germline. Using reference TRBV28 and TRBJ2-5 for the parts outside the CDR3, the full variable domain is DVKVTQSSRYLVKRTGEKVFLECVQDMDHENMFWYRQDPGLGLRLIYFSYDVKMKEKGDIPEGYSVSREKKERFSLILESASTNQTSMYLCASTYPAGGIETQYFGPGTRLLVL.